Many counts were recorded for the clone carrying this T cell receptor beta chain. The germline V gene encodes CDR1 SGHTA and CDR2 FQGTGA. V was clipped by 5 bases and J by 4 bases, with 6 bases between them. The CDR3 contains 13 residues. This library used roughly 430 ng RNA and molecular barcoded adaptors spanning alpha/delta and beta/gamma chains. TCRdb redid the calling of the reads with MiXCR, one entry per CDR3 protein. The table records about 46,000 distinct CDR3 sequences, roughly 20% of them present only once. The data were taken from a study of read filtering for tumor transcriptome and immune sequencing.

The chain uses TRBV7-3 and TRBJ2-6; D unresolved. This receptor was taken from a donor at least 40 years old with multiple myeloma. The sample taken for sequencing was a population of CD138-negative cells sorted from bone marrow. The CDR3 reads CASSPAGANVLTF. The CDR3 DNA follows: TGTGCCAGCAGCCCCGCGGGGGCCAACGTCCTGACTTTC.